This paragraph reports one TCR beta chain. The antigen is unknown. V lost 7 bases and J lost 1; bases outside the gene matches: 4. In germline, CDR1 is SQVTM, CDR2 ANQGSEA. There are 14 residues in the CDR3. This record comes from a study of cytomegalovirus exposure and HLA in healthy donors. Study summary: HLA-typed donors contributed 80 million to 85 million unique TCRs, which were held in an early data release. Findings and limits, study-wide: As immune exposure information, only CMV serostatus was available. A few CMV-associated chains were confirmed in vitro to be specific for CMV antigens. The listing of some 170 TCR beta chains classed them as cytomegalovirus-associated.

A multiplex PCR was run with 60 Vbeta primers and 13 Jbeta primers. TCRdb keeps only in-frame clones here, not all; method: immunoSEQ multiplex PCR. The table lists about 120,000 clones, over 60% of them singletons. The TCR sequence derives from a female donor in good health and CMV-seronegative. This sequence joins TRBV29-1 and TRBJ2-3; 11 bases match TRBD2. Sequencing input: PBMCs. The CDR3 is CSAKTSGGTDTQYF. The CDR3 bases are TGCAGCGCTAAGACTAGCGGGGGCACAGATACGCAGTATTTT.